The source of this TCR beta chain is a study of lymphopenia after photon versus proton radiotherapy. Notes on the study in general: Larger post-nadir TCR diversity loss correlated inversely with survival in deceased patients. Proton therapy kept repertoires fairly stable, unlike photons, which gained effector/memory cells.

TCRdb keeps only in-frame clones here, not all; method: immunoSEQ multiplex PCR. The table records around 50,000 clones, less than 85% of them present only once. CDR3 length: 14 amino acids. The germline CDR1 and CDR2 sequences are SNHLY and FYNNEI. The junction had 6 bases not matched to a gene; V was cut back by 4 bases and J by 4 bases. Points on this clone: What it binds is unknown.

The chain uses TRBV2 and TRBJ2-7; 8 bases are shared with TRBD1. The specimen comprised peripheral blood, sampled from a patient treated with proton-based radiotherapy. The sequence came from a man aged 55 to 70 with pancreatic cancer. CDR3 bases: TGTGCCAGCAGTGTGACAGGGGTCCAGTACGAGCAGTACTTC. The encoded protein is CASSVTGVQYEQYF.